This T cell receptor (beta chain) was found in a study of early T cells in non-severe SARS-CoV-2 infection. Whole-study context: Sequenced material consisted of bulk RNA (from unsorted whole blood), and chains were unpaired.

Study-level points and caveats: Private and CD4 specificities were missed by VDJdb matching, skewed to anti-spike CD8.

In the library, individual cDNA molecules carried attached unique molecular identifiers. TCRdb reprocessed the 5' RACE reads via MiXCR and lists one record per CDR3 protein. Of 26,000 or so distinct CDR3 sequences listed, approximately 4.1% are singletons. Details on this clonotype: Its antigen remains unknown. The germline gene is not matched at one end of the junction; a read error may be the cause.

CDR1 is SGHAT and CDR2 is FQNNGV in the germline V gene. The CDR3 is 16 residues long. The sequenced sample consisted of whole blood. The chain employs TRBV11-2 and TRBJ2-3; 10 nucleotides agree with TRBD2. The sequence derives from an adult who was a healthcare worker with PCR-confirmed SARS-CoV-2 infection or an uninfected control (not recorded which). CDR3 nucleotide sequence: TGTGCCAGCAGCTTAGCAGTAGCGGGAGGACCAGATGCGCAGTATTTT. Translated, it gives CASSLAVAGGPDAQYF.